The 28 T cell receptor beta chains given below trace back to one sample, sequenced in a study of shared clonotypes between healthy human individuals. Produced via immunoSEQ multiplex PCR; TCRdb's table is partial and in-frame only. Among 2 million to 2.5 million clones listed, roughly 93% were seen once. What was sequenced was naive CD4+ T cells from PBMCs. Sample subset: CD45RA+ positively selected. Every receptor here comes from a man aged 18-30 years in good health. Some clones in this sample may be carry-over from other donors' samples.

V usage is TRBV5-1 and J usage is TRBJ2-7, with a tentative D call TRBD2 (5 bases). With 4 bases removed from V and 3 bases from J, the gap between germline ends came to 14 bases. This CDR3 has 14 residues. CDR1 is SGHRS, CDR2 YFSETQ, per germline. The CDR3 loop is CASSPSLASYEQYF. The CDR3, as DNA: TGCGCCAGCAGCCCATCTCTAGCTAGCTACGAGCAGTACTTC.

A remark on this clone: The sample holds other DNA sequences that translate to the same CDR3. The V call is TRBV5-1, the J call TRBJ2-7, with D possibly being TRBD2 (6 bases). This CDR3 has 14 amino acids. The germline V and J ends were trimmed by 1 base and 2 bases, with 10 bases remaining between them. Germline values: CDR1 SGHRS, CDR2 YFSETQ. CDR3 sequence: CASSLTGDAYEQYF. In DNA form, the CDR3 reads TGCGCCAGCAGCTTGACGGGAGACGCCTACGAGCAGTACTTC.

The gene calls are TRBV10-2 and TRBJ1-1; 8 bases are a match to TRBD1. With 0 bases clipped from V and 7 bases from J, the junction kept 22 bases outside the gene matches. This CDR3 contains 20 residues. Germline CDR1 reads WSHSY; CDR2 reads SAAADI. CDR3 region: CASSESSRGTGYTVGGEAFF. In nucleotides, the CDR3 is TGCGCCAGCAGTGAGTCATCTCGCGGGACAGGATATACCGTGGGTGGTGAAGCTTTCTTT.

The rearrangement joins TRBV28 to TRBJ2-7; D unresolved. V dropped 6 bases and J dropped 0 bases, with 15 bases sitting between them. Germline V gene data show CDR1 as MDHEN and CDR2 as SYDVKM. This CDR3 spans 15 amino acids. In DNA, the CDR3 is TGTGCCAGCAGCCTCCCAAGTCTTCCCTCCTACGAGCAGTACTTC. This codes for CASSLPSLPSYEQYF.

This clone appeared once. The J gene is TRBJ1-1, the V gene TRBV18; 7 bases are shared with TRBD1. The junction had 9 bases not matched to a gene; V was cut back by 4 bases and J by 1 base. The CDR3 covers 16 residues. The germline gives CDR1 KGHSH, CDR2 LQKENI. The CDR3 region has the DNA TGTGCCAGCTCACATACAGGGGACCCTCCGAACACTGAAGCTTTCTTT. Its protein is CASSHTGDPPNTEAFF.

This clone appeared a single time. V is TRBV18 and J is TRBJ1-3; the D gene is possibly TRBD1 (6 bases). The CDR3 loop spans 15 amino acids. In germline, CDR1 is KGHSH, CDR2 LQKENI. The ends were cut back, 6 bases at V and 4 bases at J, with 16 bases in the middle. In nucleotides, the CDR3 is TGTGCCAGCTCCCATTCTCGGACAGACGGAAACACCATATATTTT. It translates to CASSHSRTDGNTIYF.

The V gene is TRBV28, the J gene TRBJ2-6; the match to TRBD1 covers 8 bases. Trimming cost V 5 bases and J 4 bases; bases outside gene matches: 13. The CDR3 consists of 18 residues. Germline-derived CDR1 and CDR2 are MDHEN and SYDVKM. The CDR3 protein is CASSTIGRGRLGANVLTF. Written as DNA, the CDR3 is TGTGCCAGCAGTACCATTGGCAGGGGGCGCCTCGGGGCCAACGTCCTGACTTTC.

As for this clone: The junction shows a germline mismatch at one end, possibly a read error. J is TRBJ2-7 and V is TRBV27; D gene ambiguous. CDR1 is MNHEY and CDR2 is SMNVEV in the germline V gene (reference sequence). This CDR3 spans 13 amino acids. The CDR3 DNA sequence: TGTGCCAGCAGTCACTTGGGCTCCGACGAGCAGTACTTC. It yields the protein CASSHLGSDEQYF.

The chain joins TRBV6-5 to TRBJ1-1, with D tentatively TRBD1 (5 bases). This CDR3 is 12 amino acids long. The germline V gene encodes CDR1 MNHEY and CDR2 SVGAGI. V lost 9 bases, J lost 7 bases, and 15 bases lay in between. The CDR3, as DNA: TGTGCCAGTTCTGACCGGGACTATGAAGCTTTCTTT. This translates into CASSDRDYEAFF.

The chain joins TRBV19 to TRBJ2-3; 7 nucleotides align to TRBD1. Germline assignment: CDR1 LNHDA and CDR2 SQIVND (reference sequence). The CDR3 is 14 amino acids. The J segment lost 1 base and the V segment lost 8 bases, leaving 6 bases of the junction unmatched. For the CDR3, the DNA is TGTGCCAGTCAACCTACAGGGGGCACAGATACGCAGTATTTT. Amino acids: CASQPTGGTDTQYF.

Concerning this clone itself: Other DNA sequences in this sample translate to the same CDR3. The V gene is TRBV6-1, the J gene TRBJ1-5; D is ambiguous. Deletions cut 4 bases from V and 7 bases from J, with 5 bases between. The CDR3 has 11 residues. The germline CDR1 and CDR2 sequences are MNHNS and SASEGT. CDR3 sequence: CASSGAQPQHF. The CDR3 DNA reads as TGTGCCAGCAGTGGGGCCCAGCCCCAGCATTTT.

In DNA, the CDR3 is TGTGCCAGTAGAAAACTAGCGGGAGCAAACATTCAGTACTTC. Translation gives CASRKLAGANIQYF. The genes are TRBV19 and TRBJ2-4; 11 bases agree with TRBD2. V was clipped by 6 bases and J by 6 bases; unmatched bases: 4. There are 14 residues in the CDR3. CDR1 LNHDA and CDR2 SQIVND come from the germline V gene (reference sequence).

This clone was counted a single time. The rearrangement uses TRBV11-1 and TRBJ2-7; 7 bases fit TRBD1. The CDR3 contains 16 residues. Trimming cost V 2 bases and J 1 base; bases outside gene matches: 8. Germline V gene sequence: CDR1 SGHAT, CDR2 FQDESV (reference sequence). CDR3 nucleotide sequence: TGTGCCAGCAGCTTAAACAGGGGTGGTTCGTCCTACGAGCAGTACTTC. Amino acids: CASSLNRGGSSYEQYF.

The chain is built from TRBV27 and TRBJ1-2; unclear D gene. CDR3 length: 13 residues. Germline V lookup: CDR1 MNHEY, CDR2 SMNVEV (reference sequence). The V and J ends lost 6 bases and 3 bases respectively, with 11 bases between them. The CDR3 bases are TGTGCCAGCAGGAAGGACCGGTACTATGGCTACACCTTC. It codes for CASRKDRYYGYTF.

This clone came up once. CDR3 sequence reads: CASSKGTGSSGSPLHF. As DNA, the CDR3 is TGTGCCAGCAGCAAAGGGACAGGGAGTTCAGGATCACCCCTCCACTTT. V usage is TRBV7-2 and J usage is TRBJ1-6, with 9 positions matching TRBD1. The V segment lost 5 bases and the J segment 10 bases; nucleotides outside the gene matches: 12. Per the germline V gene, CDR1 is SGHTA and CDR2 is FQGNSA. The CDR3 extends over 16 amino acids.

The V call is TRBV7-9, the J call TRBJ2-5, with unresolved D. The CDR3 runs to 12 residues. Trimming removed 4 bases at V and 1 base at J, with 4 bases between. Looked up from germline, CDR1 is SEHNR and CDR2 is FQNEAQ (reference sequence). DNA for the CDR3: TGTGCCAGCAGCTCCACCCAAGAGACCCAGTACTTC. This sequence encodes CASSSTQETQYF.

This sequence joins TRBV5-5 and TRBJ2-1; D not resolved. Germline V gene lookup returns CDR1 SGHKS and CDR2 YYEKEE (reference sequence). The CDR3 spans 15 residues. V lost 2 bases and J lost 0, with 9 bases in between. DNA of the CDR3: TGTGCCAGCAGCTTCCTACCGAGCTCCTACAATGAGCAGTTCTTC. Residues: CASSFLPSSYNEQFF.

The J gene is TRBJ1-2, the V gene TRBV5-1, with unresolved D. This CDR3 is 14 amino acids long. Trimming took 1 base from V and 3 from J, leaving 10 bases between them. Germline assignment: CDR1 SGHRS and CDR2 YFSETQ. CDR3 residues: CASSLTRADYGYTF. The CDR3 DNA reads TGCGCCAGCAGCTTGACCCGGGCGGACTATGGCTACACCTTC.

The chain couples TRBV7-9 to TRBJ2-1, with 9 bases fitting TRBD1. After removal of 6 bases from V and 5 bases from J, the junction contained 11 bases not matched to a gene. The germline V gene encodes CDR1 SEHNR and CDR2 FQNEAQ (reference sequence). CDR3 length equals 16 residues. DNA of the CDR3: TGTGCCAGCAGTTTATCCTACAGGGGGCTGAACAATGAGCAGTTCTTC. Amino acids: CASSLSYRGLNNEQFF.

This rearrangement joins TRBV5-4 to TRBJ2-7; D assignment may be TRBD1 or TRBD2 (5 bases each). V lost 0 bases, J lost 4 bases, and 17 bases lay in between. CDR1 SGHNT and CDR2 YYREEE come from the germline V gene (reference sequence). CDR3 length: 16 amino acids. In DNA, the CDR3 is TGTGCCAGCAGCTTGGCGCCCGGGGCCAGTGCGTACGAGCAGTACTTC. This codes for CASSLAPGASAYEQYF.

The J gene is TRBJ2-3, the V gene TRBV5-1; 10 nucleotides align to TRBD1. With V trimmed by 4 bases and J by 1 base, 6 bases remained unmatched. The CDR3 is 16 amino acids. Germline assignment: CDR1 SGHRS and CDR2 YFSETQ. The CDR3 DNA reads TGCGCCAGCAGCCCCGGGACAGGGGCCGGCACAGATACGCAGTATTTT. This sequence encodes CASSPGTGAGTDTQYF.

J is TRBJ2-5 and V is TRBV29-1; TRBD2 is a possible D gene (6 bases). Trimming shortened V by 3 bases and J by 4 bases, and 15 bases separated the two germline ends. The CDR3 sequence is 14 residues long. Germline V gives CDR1 SQVTM, CDR2 ANQGSEA. The CDR3 region is CSVEVGGGGETQYF. In DNA, the CDR3 is TGCAGCGTTGAGGTGGGGGGAGGTGGAGAGACCCAGTACTTC.

A note on this clone: In the same sample, other DNA sequences code for this CDR3. The chain uses TRBV29-1 and TRBJ2-5; tentatively, D is TRBD2 (7 bases). Trimming cost V 6 bases and J 5 bases, with 10 bases left between them. CDR1 is SQVTM and CDR2 is ANQGSEA in the germline V gene. The CDR3 length is 11 residues. The CDR3: CSVEGGETQYF. CDR3 DNA: TGCAGCGTCGAGGGGGGGGAGACCCAGTACTTC.

Turning to this clone: This same CDR3 is encoded by further DNA sequences in the sample. The V and J genes are TRBV30 and TRBJ2-7; 7 nucleotides align to TRBD1. The CDR3 runs to 12 residues. Germline lookup yields CDR1 GTSNPN and CDR2 SVGIG (reference sequence). With V trimmed by 3 bases and J by 3 bases, 2 bases remained unmatched. This CDR3 reads CAWRDRSYEQYF. The DNA of the CDR3 is TGTGCCTGGAGGGACAGGAGCTACGAGCAGTACTTC.

The chain uses TRBV5-1 and TRBJ2-1; D is perhaps TRBD2 (6 bases). V lost 1 base to trimming and J lost 9 bases, with 14 bases between them. Germline V gene lookup returns CDR1 SGHRS and CDR2 YFSETQ. The CDR3 runs 14 residues. As DNA, the CDR3 is TGCGCCAGCAGCTTGTTGGCTAGCGTGAGTGAGCAGTTCTTC. Translating it yields CASSLLASVSEQFF.

This clone was seen a few times. This sequence joins TRBV5-1 and TRBJ1-1; tentative D call: TRBD1 (5 bases). The CDR3 is made up of 18 amino acids. Trimming pared 4 bases from V and 1 base from J, leaving 23 bases between. Germline V CDR1 and CDR2: SGHRS, YFSETQ. The CDR3 DNA follows: TGCGCCAGCAGCGAAGGGACTCTGGACTCCCGGTGGAACACTGAAGCTTTCTTT. Its translation is CASSEGTLDSRWNTEAFF.

The chain employs TRBV19 and TRBJ1-1; D is perhaps TRBD1 (5 bases). The germline V gene has CDR1 LNHDA and CDR2 SQIVND (reference sequence). CDR3 length: 14 residues. V shed 7 bases and J shed 1 base, with 13 bases lying between them. For the CDR3, the DNA is TGTGCCAGTAAGGGGCGTGGGGAGAACACTGAAGCTTTCTTT. Protein sequence: CASKGRGENTEAFF. The full variable domain, in which reference TRBV19 and TRBJ1-1 provide the parts outside the CDR3, is DGGITQSPKYLFRKEGQNVTLSCEQNLNHDAMYWYRQDPGQGLRLIYYSQIVNDFQKGDIAEGYSVSREKKESFPLTVTSAQKNPTAFYLCASKGRGENTEAFFGQGTRLTVV.

V and J are TRBV5-4 and TRBJ2-7, with D possibly being TRBD2 (6 bases). The CDR3 is 15 residues long. V lost 4 bases and J 0 bases, leaving 14 bases between the germline ends. Germline lookup yields CDR1 SGHNT and CDR2 YYREEE (reference sequence). The CDR3 region is CASSPGVAASYEQYF. The CDR3 nucleotides read TGTGCCAGCAGCCCCGGGGTAGCGGCCTCCTACGAGCAGTACTTC.